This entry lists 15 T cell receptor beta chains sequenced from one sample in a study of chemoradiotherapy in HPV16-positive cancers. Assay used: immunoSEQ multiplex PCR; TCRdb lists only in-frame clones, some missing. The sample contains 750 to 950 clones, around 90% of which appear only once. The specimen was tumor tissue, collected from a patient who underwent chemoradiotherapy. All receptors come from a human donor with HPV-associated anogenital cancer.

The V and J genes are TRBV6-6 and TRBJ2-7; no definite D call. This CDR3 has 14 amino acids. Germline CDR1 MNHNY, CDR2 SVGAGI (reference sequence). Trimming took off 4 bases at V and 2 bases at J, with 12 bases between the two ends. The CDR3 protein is CASSFDASAYEQYF. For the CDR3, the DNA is TGTGCCAGCAGTTTCGACGCAAGTGCCTACGAGCAGTACTTC.

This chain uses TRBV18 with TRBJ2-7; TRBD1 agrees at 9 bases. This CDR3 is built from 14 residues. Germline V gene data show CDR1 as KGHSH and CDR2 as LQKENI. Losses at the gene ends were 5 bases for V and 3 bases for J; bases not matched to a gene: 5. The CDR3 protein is CASSSGTGYYEQYF. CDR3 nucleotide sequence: TGTGCCAGCTCATCCGGGACAGGGTACTACGAGCAGTACTTC.

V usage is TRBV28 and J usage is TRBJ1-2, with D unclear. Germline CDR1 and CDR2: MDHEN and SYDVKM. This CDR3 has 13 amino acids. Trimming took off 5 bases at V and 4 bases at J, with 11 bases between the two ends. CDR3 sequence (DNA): TGTGCCAGCAGTAGGCCCGGCCCCTATGGCTACACCTTC. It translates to CASSRPGPYGYTF.

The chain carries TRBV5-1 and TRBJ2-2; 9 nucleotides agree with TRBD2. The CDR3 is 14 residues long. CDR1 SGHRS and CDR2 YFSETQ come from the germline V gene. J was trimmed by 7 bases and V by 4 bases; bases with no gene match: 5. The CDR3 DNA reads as TGCGCCAGCAGCGAACTAGCGGGCCGCGGGGAGCTGTTTTTT. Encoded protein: CASSELAGRGELFF. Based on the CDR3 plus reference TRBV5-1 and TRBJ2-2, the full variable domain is KAGVTQTPRYLIKTRGQQVTLSCSPISGHRSVSWYQQTPGQGLQFLFEYFSETQRNKGNFPGRFSGRQFSNSRSEMNVSTLELGDSALYLCASSELAGRGELFFGEGSRLTVL.

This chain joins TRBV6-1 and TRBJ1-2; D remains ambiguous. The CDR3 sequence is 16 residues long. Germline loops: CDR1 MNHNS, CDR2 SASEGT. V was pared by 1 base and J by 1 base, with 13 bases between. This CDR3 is CASSEGGGLDNYGYTF. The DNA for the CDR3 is TGTGCCAGCAGTGAAGGAGGAGGGCTTGATAACTATGGCTACACCTTC.

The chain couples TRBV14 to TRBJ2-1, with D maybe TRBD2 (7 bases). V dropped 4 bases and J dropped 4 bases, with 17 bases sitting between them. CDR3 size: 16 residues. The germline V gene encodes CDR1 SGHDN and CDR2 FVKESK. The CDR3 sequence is CASSPLRGGVYNEQFF. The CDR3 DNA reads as TGTGCCAGCAGCCCTCTCAGGGGAGGGGTTTACAATGAGCAGTTCTTC.

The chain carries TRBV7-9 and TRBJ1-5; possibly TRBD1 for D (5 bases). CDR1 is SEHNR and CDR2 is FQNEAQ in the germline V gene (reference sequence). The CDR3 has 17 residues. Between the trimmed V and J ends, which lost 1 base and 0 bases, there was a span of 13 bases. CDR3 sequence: CASSLGGGRYSNQPQHF. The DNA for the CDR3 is TGTGCCAGCAGCTTAGGGGGCGGACGGTATAGCAATCAGCCCCAGCATTTT. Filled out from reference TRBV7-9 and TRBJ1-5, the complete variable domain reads DTGVSQNPRHKITKRGQNVTFRCDPISEHNRLYWYRQTLGQGPEFLTYFQNEAQLEKSRLLSDRFSAERPKGSFSTLEIQRTEQGDSAMYLCASSLGGGRYSNQPQHFGDGTRLSIL.

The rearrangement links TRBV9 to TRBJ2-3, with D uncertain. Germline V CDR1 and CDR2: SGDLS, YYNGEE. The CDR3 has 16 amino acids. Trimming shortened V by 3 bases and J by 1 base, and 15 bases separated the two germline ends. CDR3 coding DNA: TGTGCCAGCAGCGGTTGGGCTGGCGCTGGCACAGATACGCAGTATTTT. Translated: CASSGWAGAGTDTQYF.

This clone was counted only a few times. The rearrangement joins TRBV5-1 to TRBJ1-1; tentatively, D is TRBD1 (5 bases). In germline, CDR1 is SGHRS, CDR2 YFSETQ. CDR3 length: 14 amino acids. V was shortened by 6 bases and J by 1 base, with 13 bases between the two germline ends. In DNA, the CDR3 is TGCGCCAGCAAACAGGACTCCCGGAACACTGAAGCTTTCTTT. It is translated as CASKQDSRNTEAFF.

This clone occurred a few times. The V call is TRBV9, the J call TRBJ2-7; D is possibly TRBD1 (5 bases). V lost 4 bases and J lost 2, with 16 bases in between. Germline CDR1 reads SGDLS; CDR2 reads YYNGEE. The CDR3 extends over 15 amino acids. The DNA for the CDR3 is TGTGCCAGCAGCAGAGACTCGGACATCCCCTACGAGCAGTACTTC. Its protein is CASSRDSDIPYEQYF.

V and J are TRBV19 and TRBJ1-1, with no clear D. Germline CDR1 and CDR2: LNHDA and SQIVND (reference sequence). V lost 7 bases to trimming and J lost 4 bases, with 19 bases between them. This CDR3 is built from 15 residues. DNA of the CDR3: TGTGCCAGTACCCCAATAAGGGAGGGAAGCACTGAAGCTTTCTTT. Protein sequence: CASTPIREGSTEAFF.

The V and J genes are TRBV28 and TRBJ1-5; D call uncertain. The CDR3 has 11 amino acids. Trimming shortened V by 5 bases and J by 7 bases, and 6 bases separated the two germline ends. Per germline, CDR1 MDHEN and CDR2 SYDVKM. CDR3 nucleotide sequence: TGTGCCAGCAGTCCGTCCCAGCCCCAGCATTTT. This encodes CASSPSQPQHF.

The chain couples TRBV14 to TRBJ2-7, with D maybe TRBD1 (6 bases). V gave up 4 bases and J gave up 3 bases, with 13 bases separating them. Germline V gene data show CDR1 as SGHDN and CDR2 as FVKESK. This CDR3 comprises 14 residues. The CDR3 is CASSLMGHLYEQYF. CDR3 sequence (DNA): TGTGCCAGCAGCCTAATGGGACACCTCTACGAGCAGTACTTC.

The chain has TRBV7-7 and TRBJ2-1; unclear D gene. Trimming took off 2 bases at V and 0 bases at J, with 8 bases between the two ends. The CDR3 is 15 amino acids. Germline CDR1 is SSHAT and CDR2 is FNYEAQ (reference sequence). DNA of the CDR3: TGTGCCAGCAGCTTAAGCCGGAGCTCCTACAATGAGCAGTTCTTC. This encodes CASSLSRSSYNEQFF. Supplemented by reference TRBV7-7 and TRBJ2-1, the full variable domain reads GAGVSQSPRYKVTKRGQDVTLRCDPISSHATLYWYQQALGQGPEFLTYFNYEAQPDKSGLPSDRFSAERPEGSISTLTIQRTEQRDSAMYRCASSLSRSSYNEQFFGPGTRLTVL.

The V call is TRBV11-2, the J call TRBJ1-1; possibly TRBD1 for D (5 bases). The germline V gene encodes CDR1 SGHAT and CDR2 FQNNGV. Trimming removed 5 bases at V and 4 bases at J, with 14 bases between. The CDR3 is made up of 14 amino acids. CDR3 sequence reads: CASSPTGGGTEAFF. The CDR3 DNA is TGTGCCAGCAGCCCCACGGGGGGGGGCACTGAAGCTTTCTTT.